The clone carrying this T cell receptor beta chain was seen a handful of times. The sample belongs to a study of CD8+ T cells in alopecia areata. Turning to the study itself: Treatment with tofacitinib (6 to 18 months) was followed by 6 months off drug.

As the sequencing template, cDNA was produced by extracting RNA and reverse transcribing it. Here immunoSEQ multiplex PCR was the method, and the copy in TCRdb shows in-frame clones only, minus some. The sample consists of about 160,000 clones, approximately 50% of them appearing once. The receptor's source is a human donor with alopecia areata. The sample was CD4+ T cells sorted from blood.

DNA of the CDR3: TGTGCCAGCTCGGGGCAGGGGGCGGGTCATCAGCCCCAGCATTTT. Translating gives CASSGQGAGHQPQHF. This chain joins TRBV18 and TRBJ1-5; 8 bases line up with TRBD1. The CDR3 is 15 amino acids. The germline CDR1 and CDR2 sequences are KGHSH and LQKENI. Trimming removed 6 bases from V and 5 bases from J; junction bases left unmatched: 9.